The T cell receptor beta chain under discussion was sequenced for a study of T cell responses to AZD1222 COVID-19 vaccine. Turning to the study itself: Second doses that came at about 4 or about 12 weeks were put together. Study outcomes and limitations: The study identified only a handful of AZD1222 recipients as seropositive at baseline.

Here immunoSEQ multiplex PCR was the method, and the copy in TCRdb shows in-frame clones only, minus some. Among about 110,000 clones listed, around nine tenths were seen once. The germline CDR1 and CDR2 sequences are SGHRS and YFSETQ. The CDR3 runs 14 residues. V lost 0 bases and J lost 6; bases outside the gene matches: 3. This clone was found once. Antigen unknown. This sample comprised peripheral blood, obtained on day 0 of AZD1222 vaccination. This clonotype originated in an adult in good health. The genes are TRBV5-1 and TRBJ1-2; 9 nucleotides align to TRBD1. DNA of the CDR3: TGCGCCAGCAGCTTGGGGGGACAGGGCGATGGCTACACCTTC. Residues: CASSLGGQGDGYTF.